This T cell receptor (beta chain) was sequenced in a study of blood T cell repertoires in COVID-19. For the study at large: Sites in the United States, Italy and Spain provided acute and convalescent COVID-19 samples. The analysed material was cDNA or gDNA that came from T cells, B-cell-depleted T cells, or PBMCs.

Under the authors' procedure: Amplifying reference gene primers gave estimates of nucleated cell counts. Data came from immunoSEQ multiplex PCR; TCRdb stores just in-frame clones and leaves some out. From that table come the V and J calls and clone size; the DNA was used to work out D and trimming. Here the sample spans about 99,000 clones, more than 75% being singletons. This CDR3 spans 14 amino acids. V lost 4 bases, J lost 10 bases, and 17 bases lay in between. Germline V gene lookup returns CDR1 LGHDT and CDR2 YNNKEL (reference sequence). The chain recombines TRBV3-1 (or the pseudogene TRBV3-2) with TRBJ2-1; possibly TRBD2 for D (6 bases). The clonotype originates from a human donor in a cohort sampled during active COVID-19. Material: peripheral blood. CDR3 DNA: TGTGCCAGCAGCCCCGCGGGACTCCGCTTGGAGCAGTTCTTC. Residues: CASSPAGLRLEQFF.